This T cell receptor beta chain derives from a study of shared clonotypes between healthy human individuals (dated by TCRdb to the early 2020s). A note on the overall study: A few men and a couple of women, aged 18 to 49 years, made up the cohort. Per donor, three plates each were used for CD4 naive and CD4 memory, two for CD8 naive, and one for CD8 memory. The study deeply sequenced blood TCR repertoires of about 5 healthy adults to estimate repertoire size and the extent of clonotype sharing between individuals. Different laboratories and diverse techniques were used to prepare libraries and sequence TCR repertoires, to increase sequencing depth and limit assay-specific biases. Per donor, leukapheresis produced somewhere between about 0.9 and 9 billion PBMCs.

The CDR3 goes from the cysteine to the phenylalanine over 14 residues. The DNA shown is the 42-base CDR3, in frame from base 1. The germline V gene (reference sequence) yields SSHAT for CDR1 and FNYEAQ for CDR2. The full study reports these points: About 5% of naive CD4, roughly 3.5% of naive CD8, roughly 2.4% of memory CD4, and approximately 0.4% of memory CD8 clonotypes were shared across several donors. Pairwise subsampling led to the expectation that sequencing depth would affect the degree of clonotype sharing among donors. Because the study included a small number of donors, the genetic and exposure-history diversity represented was limited. Even with the large sequencing depth, rarefaction of the sorted-subset datasets indicated that sequencing was incomplete. Estimated clonotype richness was generally larger for naive than for memory subsets. Compared with non-shared clonotypes, clonotypes shared by all four sorted-subset donors had higher generation probabilities. Sampling was restricted to blood, and TCR repertoires in tissues likely differ from the TCR repertoires found in blood.

Worth noting for this clone: This receptor's antigen is unknown. One end of the junction is discordant with germline, which a read error may explain.

Healthy HIV-negative adults with no recently reported acute infections or vaccinations were included as donors. Every donor was a Caucasian adult residing in Nashville, Tennessee, USA. CD4+ T cells were enriched by magnetic negative selection; naive cells were then positively selected on CD45RA, and the negative fraction formed the memory subset. After blood collection by leukapheresis, PBMCs were isolated using Ficoll-Histopaque density gradient centrifugation and then cryopreserved in the vapor phase of liquid nitrogen. Analytical flow cytometry was used to check the purity and quantity of each magnetically sorted T cell population. From each sorted fraction, genomic DNA was isolated and quantified by UV absorbance on a Nanodrop 2000c. Using the deep immunoSEQ assay, multiplex PCR amplified TCR CDR3 regions from genomic DNA. For each cell subset, the extracted genomic DNA was distributed evenly across all wells of several immunoSEQ 96-well plates, and each plate served as one replicate. For sorted subsets, each replicate PCR was loaded with around 220 ng genomic DNA, equivalent to 30,000 to 35,000 T cell genomes. Purified libraries were quantified with a Qubit 3.0 fluorometer, sized on a Bioanalyzer 2100, and re-quantified with the KAPA Library Quantification kit. A separate single-read 150-cycle Illumina NextSeq 550 flow cell was used to sequence each immunoSEQ 96-well plate. Concerning the study's data processing: Because only junctional sequences without quality scores were contained in the immunoSEQ output, filtering matching that applied to full-length reads could not be performed. To assign V/J genes and CDR3, sequences were annotated against IMGT germline references using PyIR, a Python wrapper for IgBLAST v1.9. Reads were removed for weak V/J assignments (E-value above 1e-6), missing CDR3, stop codons, out-of-frame junctions, or ambiguous translated residues. V3J clonotypes were defined as sequences sharing an identical inferred V gene, J gene, and CDR3 amino acid sequence. Percentage overlap between repertoires was computed as shared unique clonotypes divided by the size of the smaller repertoire. RTK rarefaction, the Chao1 estimator, and Recon v2.1 estimates of unobserved clonotypes were used to assess repertoire richness. For all TCRbeta clonotypes obtained by the gDNA method from a handful of donors, generation probabilities were computed with OLGA. TCRdb stores this immuneACCESS table with in-frame sequences only. Part of the clones is absent; in the studies checked, under half of the shortfall reflects unresolved V genes, and no reason is known for the rest. Clone size and the V and J calls come from that table; the DNA yielded D and trimming. The sample table contains some 2 million clones; only one count was recorded for roughly 94% of them. More than 0.1% of the sample rests with the top ten.

Recombination linked TRBV7-7 to TRBJ2-1; a tentative D match to TRBD2 spans 5 bases. The origin of this receptor is a man between 18 and 29 years old in good health. The source material was naive CD4+ T cells sorted from blood. The sample's cell subset or site, from its label and the paper: CD45RA+ positively selected. At the DNA level, the sequence is TGTGCTAGCAGCCCCGGGGTTTCCTACAATGAGCAGTTCTTC. This is translated as CASSPGVSYNEQFF.